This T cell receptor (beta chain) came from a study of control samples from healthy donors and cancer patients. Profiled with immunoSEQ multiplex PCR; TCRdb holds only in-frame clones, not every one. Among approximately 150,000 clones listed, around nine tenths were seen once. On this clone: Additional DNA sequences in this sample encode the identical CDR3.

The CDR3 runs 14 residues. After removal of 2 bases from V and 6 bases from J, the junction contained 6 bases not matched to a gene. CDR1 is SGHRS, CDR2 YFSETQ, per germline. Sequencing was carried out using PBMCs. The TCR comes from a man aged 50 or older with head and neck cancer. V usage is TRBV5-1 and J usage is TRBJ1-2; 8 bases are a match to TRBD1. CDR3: CASSFGQGVDGYTF. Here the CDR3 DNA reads TGCGCCAGCAGCTTTGGACAGGGAGTGGATGGCTACACCTTC.